Below, 10 T cell receptor beta chains from the same sample are listed, as sequenced in a study of CXCR3-negative and CXCR3-positive naive CD8 T cells. Via 5' RACE with UMI labels, TRB cDNA libraries were prepared. Following a re-call of the 5' RACE reads, TCRdb has one entry per CDR3 protein and lacks DNA. In total, the table holds around 81,000 distinct CDR3 sequences. The sequenced material came from naive CXCR3- CD8+ T cells from blood. Described subset: CD45RO-CCR7+CD27+CD95- naive CD8+ T cells lacking CXCR3 (TNR3-). The source is a human donor in good health. Some clones in this sample may be carry-over from other donors' samples.

The gene calls are TRBV6-5 and TRBJ2-1; TCRdb selects TRBD2, and the lack of DNA leaves this call unchecked. The CDR3 has 15 residues. The germline gives CDR1 MNHEY, CDR2 SVGAGI. The CDR3 sequence is CASSELGRSAAEQFF.

This chain joins TRBV7-9 and TRBJ2-5. Germline V CDR1 and CDR2: SEHNR, FQNEAQ (reference sequence). The CDR3 spans 12 residues. The CDR3 region is CASSGVQETQYF. The full variable domain, rest sourced from reference TRBV7-9 and TRBJ2-5, is DTGVSQNPRHKITKRGQNVTFRCDPISEHNRLYWYRQTLGQGPEFLTYFQNEAQLEKSRLLSDRFSAERPKGSFSTLEIQRTEQGDSAMYLCASSGVQETQYFGPGTRLLVL.

This chain uses TRBV12-3 or TRBV12-4 with TRBJ2-1; TCRdb's D call of TRBD1 is untestable without DNA. The CDR3 consists of 14 residues. The CDR3 sequence is CASSRDMAYNEQFF.

J is TRBJ2-7 and V is TRBV5-1. The length of the CDR3 is 12 residues. Germline CDR1 and CDR2: SGHRS and YFSETQ. The CDR3 sequence: CASSLTVSEQYF.

The CDR3 loop reads CASSGARDGNEQFF. This rearrangement joins TRBV7-9 to TRBJ2-1; TCRdb designates TRBD1, a call that cannot be tested without DNA. CDR3 length: 14 residues. Germline-derived CDR1 and CDR2 are SEHNR and FQNEAQ (reference sequence).

The chain links TRBV20-1 to TRBJ1-2; the D call from TCRdb, TRBD1, cannot be confirmed without DNA. Per the germline V gene, CDR1 is DFQATT and CDR2 is SNEGSKA (reference sequence). CDR3 length: 17 residues. The CDR3 loop is CSAGEMGQDDYYYGYTF.

The V and J genes are TRBV4-1 and TRBJ2-7. Germline CDR1 and CDR2: MGHRA and YSYEKL. This CDR3 contains 14 residues. CDR3 protein: CASSAGKTGYEQYF.

The V gene is TRBV12-3 or TRBV12-4, the J gene TRBJ1-1. CDR3 length: 14 residues. CDR3 residues: CASSRTLKNTEAFF.

The chain recombines TRBV29-1 with TRBJ2-7; the TCRdb D gene call, TRBD1, has no DNA to confirm it. Germline V gene sequence: CDR1 SQVTM, CDR2 ANQGSEA. There are 12 residues in the CDR3. The CDR3 protein is CSVETNGQEQYF.

J is TRBJ2-3 and V is TRBV12-3 or TRBV12-4. This CDR3 is built from 14 residues. This chain's CDR3 is CASSLRKLGDTQYF.